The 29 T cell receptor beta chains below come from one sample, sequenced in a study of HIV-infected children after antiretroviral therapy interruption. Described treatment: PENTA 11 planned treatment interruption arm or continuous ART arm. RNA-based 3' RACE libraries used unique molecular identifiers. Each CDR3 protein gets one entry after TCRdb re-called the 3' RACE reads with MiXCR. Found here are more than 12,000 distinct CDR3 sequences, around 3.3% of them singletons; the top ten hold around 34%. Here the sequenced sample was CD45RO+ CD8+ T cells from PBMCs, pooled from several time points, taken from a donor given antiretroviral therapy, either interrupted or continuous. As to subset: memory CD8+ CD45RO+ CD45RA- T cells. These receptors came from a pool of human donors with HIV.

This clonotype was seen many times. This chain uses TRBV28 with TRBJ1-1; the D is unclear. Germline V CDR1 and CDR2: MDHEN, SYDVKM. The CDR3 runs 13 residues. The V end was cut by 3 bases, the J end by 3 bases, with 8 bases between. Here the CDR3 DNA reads TGTGCCAGCAGTTTCGGGATCCACACTGAAGCTTTCTTT. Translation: CASSFGIHTEAFF.

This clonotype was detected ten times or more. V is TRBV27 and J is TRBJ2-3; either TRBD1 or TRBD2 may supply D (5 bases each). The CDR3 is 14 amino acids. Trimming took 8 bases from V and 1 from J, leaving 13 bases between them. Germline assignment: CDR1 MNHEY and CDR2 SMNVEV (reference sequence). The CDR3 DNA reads TGTGCCAGCGGCTGGGACGGTCGCACAGATACGCAGTATTTT. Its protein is CASGWDGRTDTQYF.

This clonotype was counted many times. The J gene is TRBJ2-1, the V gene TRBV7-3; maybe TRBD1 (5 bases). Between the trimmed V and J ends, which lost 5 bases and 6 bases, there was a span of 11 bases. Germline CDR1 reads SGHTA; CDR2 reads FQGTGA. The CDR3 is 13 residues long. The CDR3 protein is CASSSDSGNEQFF. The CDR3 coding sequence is TGTGCCAGCAGCAGTGACAGTGGCAATGAGCAGTTCTTC. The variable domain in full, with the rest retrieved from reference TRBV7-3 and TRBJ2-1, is GAGVSQTPSNKVTEKGKYVELRCDPISGHTALYWYRQSLGQGPEFLIYFQGTGAADDSGLPNDRFFAVRPEGSVSTLKIQRTERGDSAVYLCASSSDSGNEQFFGPGTRLTVL.

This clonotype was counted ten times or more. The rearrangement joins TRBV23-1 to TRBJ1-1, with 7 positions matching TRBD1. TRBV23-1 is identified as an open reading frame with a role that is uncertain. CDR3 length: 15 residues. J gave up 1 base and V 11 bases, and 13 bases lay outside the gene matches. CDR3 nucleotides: TGCGCCCAGTGGATAACAGGGGAGGAGAACACTGAAGCTTTCTTT. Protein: CAQWITGEENTEAFF.

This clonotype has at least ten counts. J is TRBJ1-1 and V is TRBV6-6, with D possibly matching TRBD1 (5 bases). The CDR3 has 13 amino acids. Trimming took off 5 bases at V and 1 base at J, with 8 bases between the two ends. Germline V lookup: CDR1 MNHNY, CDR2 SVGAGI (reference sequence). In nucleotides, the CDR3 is TGTGCCAGCAGTCCGACAGAGAACACTGAAGCTTTCTTT. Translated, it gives CASSPTENTEAFF.

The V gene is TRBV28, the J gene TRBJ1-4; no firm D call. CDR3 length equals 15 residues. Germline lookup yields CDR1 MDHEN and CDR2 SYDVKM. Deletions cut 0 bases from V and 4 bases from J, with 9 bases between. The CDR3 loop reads CASSLWAEINEKLFF. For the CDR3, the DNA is TGTGCCAGCAGTTTATGGGCCGAAATTAATGAAAAACTGTTTTTT.

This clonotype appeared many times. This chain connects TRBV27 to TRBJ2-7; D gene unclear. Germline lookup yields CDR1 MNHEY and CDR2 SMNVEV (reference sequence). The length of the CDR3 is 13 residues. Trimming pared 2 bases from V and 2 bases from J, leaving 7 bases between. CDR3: CASSLTSAYEQYF. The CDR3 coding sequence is TGTGCCAGCAGTTTAACCTCCGCCTACGAGCAGTACTTC.

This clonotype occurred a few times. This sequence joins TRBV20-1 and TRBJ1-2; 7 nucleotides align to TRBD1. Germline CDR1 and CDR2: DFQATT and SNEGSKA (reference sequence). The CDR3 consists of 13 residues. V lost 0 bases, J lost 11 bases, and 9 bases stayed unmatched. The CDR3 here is CSARDLAGQDYTF. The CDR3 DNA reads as TGCAGTGCTAGAGATCTGGCCGGACAGGATTACACCTTC.

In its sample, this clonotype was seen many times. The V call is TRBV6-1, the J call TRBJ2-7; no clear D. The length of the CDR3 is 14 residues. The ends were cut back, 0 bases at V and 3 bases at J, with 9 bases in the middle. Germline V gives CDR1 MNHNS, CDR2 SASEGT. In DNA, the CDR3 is TGTGCCAGCAGTGAAGCGGATAGATTCTACGAGCAGTACTTC. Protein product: CASSEADRFYEQYF.

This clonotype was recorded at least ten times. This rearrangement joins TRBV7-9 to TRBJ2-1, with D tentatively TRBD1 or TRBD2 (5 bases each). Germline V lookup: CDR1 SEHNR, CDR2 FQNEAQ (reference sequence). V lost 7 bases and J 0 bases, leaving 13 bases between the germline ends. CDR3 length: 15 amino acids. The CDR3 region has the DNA TGTGCCAGCACCCTCGAGGGGAGCTCCTACAATGAGCAGTTCTTC. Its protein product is CASTLEGSSYNEQFF. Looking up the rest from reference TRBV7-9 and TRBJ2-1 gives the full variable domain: DTGVSQNPRHKITKRGQNVTFRCDPISEHNRLYWYRQTLGQGPEFLTYFQNEAQLEKSRLLSDRFSAERPKGSFSTLEIQRTEQGDSAMYLCASTLEGSSYNEQFFGPGTRLTVL.

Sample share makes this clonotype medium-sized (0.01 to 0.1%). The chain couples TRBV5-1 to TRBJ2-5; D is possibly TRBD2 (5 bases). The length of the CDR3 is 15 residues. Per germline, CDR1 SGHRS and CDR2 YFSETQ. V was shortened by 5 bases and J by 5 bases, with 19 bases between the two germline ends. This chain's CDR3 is CASSWERPNGETQYF. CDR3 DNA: TGCGCCAGCAGTTGGGAGCGGCCCAATGGGGAGACCCAGTACTTC.

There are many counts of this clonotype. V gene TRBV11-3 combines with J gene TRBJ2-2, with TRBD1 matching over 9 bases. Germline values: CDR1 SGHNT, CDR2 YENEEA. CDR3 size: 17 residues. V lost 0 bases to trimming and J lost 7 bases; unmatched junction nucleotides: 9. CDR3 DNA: TGTGCCAGCAGCTTAGATTCTGGACAGGGGCTTAACGGGGAGCTGTTTTTT. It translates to CASSLDSGQGLNGELFF.

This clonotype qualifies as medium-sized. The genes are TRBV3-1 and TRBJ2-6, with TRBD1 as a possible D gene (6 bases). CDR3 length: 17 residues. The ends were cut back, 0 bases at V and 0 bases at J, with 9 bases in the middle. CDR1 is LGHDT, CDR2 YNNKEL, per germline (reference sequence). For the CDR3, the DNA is TGTGCCAGCAGCCAAGATGGGACAAACTCTGGGGCCAACGTCCTGACTTTC. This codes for CASSQDGTNSGANVLTF.

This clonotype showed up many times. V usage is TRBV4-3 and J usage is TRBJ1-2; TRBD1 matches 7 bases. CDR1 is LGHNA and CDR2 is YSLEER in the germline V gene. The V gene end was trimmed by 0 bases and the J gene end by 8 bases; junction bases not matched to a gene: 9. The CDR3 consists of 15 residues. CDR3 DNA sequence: TGCGCCAGCAGCCAAGATGGAGGGGGCGCAAGGGGCTACACCTTC. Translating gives CASSQDGGGARGYTF.

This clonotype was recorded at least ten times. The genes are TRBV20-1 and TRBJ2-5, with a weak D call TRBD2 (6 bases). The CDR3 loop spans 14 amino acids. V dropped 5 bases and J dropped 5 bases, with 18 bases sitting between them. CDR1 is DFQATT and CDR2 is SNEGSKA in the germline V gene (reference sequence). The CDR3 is CSAGLGREVETQYF. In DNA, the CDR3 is TGCAGTGCTGGGCTGGGCAGGGAGGTTGAGACCCAGTACTTC.

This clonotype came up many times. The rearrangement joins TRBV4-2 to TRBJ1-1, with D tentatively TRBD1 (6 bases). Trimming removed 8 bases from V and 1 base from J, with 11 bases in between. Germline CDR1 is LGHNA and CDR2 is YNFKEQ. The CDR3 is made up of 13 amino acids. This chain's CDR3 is CASARTENTEAFF. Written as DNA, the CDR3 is TGTGCCAGCGCAAGGACAGAGAACACTGAAGCTTTCTTT.

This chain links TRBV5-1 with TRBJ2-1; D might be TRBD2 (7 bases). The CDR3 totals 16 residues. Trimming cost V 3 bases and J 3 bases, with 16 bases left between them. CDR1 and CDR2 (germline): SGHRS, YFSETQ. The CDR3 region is CASSWGGAGDYNEQFF. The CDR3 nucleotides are TGCGCCAGCAGCTGGGGGGGGGCGGGAGACTACAATGAGCAGTTCTTC. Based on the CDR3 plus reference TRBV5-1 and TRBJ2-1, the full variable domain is KAGVTQTPRYLIKTRGQQVTLSCSPISGHRSVSWYQQTPGQGLQFLFEYFSETQRNKGNFPGRFSGRQFSNSRSEMNVSTLELGDSALYLCASSWGGAGDYNEQFFGPGTRLTVL.

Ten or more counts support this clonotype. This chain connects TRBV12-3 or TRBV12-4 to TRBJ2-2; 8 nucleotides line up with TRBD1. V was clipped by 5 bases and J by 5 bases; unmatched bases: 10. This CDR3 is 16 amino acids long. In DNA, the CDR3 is TGTGCCAGCAGTCACAGACAGGGGATGAGAACCGGGGAGCTGTTTTTT. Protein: CASSHRQGMRTGELFF.

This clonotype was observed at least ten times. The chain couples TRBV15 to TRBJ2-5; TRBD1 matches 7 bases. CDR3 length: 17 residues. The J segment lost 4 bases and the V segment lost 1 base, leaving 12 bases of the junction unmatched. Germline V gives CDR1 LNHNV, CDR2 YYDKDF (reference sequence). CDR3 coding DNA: TGTGCCACCAGCAGAGCCGGGACAGACCTTCCCGGAGAGACCCAGTACTTC. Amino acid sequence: CATSRAGTDLPGETQYF.

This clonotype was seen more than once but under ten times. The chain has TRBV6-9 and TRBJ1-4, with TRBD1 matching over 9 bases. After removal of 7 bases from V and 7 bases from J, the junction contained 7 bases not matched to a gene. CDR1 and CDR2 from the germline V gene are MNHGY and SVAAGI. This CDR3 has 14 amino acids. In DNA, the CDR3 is TGTGCCAGCATACAGGGGGCGTGGGGTGAAAAACTGTTTTTT. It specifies CASIQGAWGEKLFF.

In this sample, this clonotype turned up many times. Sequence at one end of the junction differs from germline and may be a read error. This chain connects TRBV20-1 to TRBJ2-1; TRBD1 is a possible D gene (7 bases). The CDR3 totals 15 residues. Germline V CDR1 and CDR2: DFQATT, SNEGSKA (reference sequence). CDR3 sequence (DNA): TGCAGTGCCAGAGAAGGAGGGGGCGCATACAATGAGCAGTTCTTC. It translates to CSAREGGGAYNEQFF.

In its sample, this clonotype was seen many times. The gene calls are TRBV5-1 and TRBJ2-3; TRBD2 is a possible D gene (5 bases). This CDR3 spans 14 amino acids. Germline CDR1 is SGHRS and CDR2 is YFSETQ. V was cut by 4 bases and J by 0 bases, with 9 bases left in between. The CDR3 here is CASSGSSSTDTQYF. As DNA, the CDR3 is TGCGCCAGCAGCGGGTCTAGCAGCACAGATACGCAGTATTTT.

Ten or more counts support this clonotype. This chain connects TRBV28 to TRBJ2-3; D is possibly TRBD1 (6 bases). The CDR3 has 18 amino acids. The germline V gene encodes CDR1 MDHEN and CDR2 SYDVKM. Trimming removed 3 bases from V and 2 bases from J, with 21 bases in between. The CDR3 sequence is CASSFFLRRGWDTDTQYF. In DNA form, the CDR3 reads TGTGCCAGCAGTTTTTTCCTTCGCAGGGGCTGGGACACAGATACGCAGTATTTT.

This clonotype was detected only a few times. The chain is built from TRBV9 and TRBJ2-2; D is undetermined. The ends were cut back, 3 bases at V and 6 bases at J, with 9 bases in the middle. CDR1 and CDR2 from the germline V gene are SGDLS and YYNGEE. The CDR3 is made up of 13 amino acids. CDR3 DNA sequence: TGTGCCAGCAGCGGACATAGACCCGGGGAGCTGTTTTTT. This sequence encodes CASSGHRPGELFF.

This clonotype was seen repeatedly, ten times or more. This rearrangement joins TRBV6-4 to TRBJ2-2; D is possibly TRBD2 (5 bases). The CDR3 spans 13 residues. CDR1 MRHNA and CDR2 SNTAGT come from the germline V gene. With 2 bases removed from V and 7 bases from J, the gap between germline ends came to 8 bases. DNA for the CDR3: TGTGCCAGCAGTGACAACGAGGGCGGGGAGCTGTTTTTT. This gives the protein CASSDNEGGELFF.

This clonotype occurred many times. CDR3 protein: CASSPTSGGYNEQFF. Here the CDR3 DNA reads TGTGCCAGCAGCCCGACTAGCGGGGGGTACAATGAGCAGTTCTTC. This rearrangement joins TRBV6-2 or TRBV6-3 to TRBJ2-1; 13 positions agree with TRBD2. The germline CDR1 and CDR2 sequences are MNHEY and SVGEGT. V lost 6 bases to trimming and J lost 4 bases; unmatched junction nucleotides: 3. The CDR3 extends over 15 amino acids.

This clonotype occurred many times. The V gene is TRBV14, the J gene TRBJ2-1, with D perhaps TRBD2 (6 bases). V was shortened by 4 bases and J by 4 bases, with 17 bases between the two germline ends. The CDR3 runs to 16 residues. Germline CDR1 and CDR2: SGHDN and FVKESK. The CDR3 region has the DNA TGTGCCAGCAGCCCCCTTCCGGGGACTCAGTACAATGAGCAGTTCTTC. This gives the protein CASSPLPGTQYNEQFF. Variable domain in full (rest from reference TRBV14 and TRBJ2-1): EAGVTQFPSHSVIEKGQTVTLRCDPISGHDNLYWYRRVMGKEIKFLLHFVKESKQDESGMPNNRFLAERTGGTYSTLKVQPAELEDSGVYFCASSPLPGTQYNEQFFGPGTRLTVL.

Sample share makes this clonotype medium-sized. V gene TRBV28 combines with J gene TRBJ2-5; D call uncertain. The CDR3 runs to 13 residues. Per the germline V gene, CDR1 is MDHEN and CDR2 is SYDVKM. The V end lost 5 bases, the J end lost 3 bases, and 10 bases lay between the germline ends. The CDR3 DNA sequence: TGTGCCAGCAGTGCGCAGTTTGAAGAGACCCAGTACTTC. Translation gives CASSAQFEETQYF.

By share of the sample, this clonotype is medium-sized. CDR3 coding DNA: TGCGCCAGCAGCCAAGATGTCACAGTTACCGAAAAACTGTTTTTT. Translated: CASSQDVTVTEKLFF. The rearrangement joins TRBV4-1 to TRBJ1-4; D unclear. The CDR3 has 15 residues. CDR1 is MGHRA and CDR2 is YSYEKL in the germline V gene. V dropped 0 bases and J dropped 8 bases, with 13 bases sitting between them.